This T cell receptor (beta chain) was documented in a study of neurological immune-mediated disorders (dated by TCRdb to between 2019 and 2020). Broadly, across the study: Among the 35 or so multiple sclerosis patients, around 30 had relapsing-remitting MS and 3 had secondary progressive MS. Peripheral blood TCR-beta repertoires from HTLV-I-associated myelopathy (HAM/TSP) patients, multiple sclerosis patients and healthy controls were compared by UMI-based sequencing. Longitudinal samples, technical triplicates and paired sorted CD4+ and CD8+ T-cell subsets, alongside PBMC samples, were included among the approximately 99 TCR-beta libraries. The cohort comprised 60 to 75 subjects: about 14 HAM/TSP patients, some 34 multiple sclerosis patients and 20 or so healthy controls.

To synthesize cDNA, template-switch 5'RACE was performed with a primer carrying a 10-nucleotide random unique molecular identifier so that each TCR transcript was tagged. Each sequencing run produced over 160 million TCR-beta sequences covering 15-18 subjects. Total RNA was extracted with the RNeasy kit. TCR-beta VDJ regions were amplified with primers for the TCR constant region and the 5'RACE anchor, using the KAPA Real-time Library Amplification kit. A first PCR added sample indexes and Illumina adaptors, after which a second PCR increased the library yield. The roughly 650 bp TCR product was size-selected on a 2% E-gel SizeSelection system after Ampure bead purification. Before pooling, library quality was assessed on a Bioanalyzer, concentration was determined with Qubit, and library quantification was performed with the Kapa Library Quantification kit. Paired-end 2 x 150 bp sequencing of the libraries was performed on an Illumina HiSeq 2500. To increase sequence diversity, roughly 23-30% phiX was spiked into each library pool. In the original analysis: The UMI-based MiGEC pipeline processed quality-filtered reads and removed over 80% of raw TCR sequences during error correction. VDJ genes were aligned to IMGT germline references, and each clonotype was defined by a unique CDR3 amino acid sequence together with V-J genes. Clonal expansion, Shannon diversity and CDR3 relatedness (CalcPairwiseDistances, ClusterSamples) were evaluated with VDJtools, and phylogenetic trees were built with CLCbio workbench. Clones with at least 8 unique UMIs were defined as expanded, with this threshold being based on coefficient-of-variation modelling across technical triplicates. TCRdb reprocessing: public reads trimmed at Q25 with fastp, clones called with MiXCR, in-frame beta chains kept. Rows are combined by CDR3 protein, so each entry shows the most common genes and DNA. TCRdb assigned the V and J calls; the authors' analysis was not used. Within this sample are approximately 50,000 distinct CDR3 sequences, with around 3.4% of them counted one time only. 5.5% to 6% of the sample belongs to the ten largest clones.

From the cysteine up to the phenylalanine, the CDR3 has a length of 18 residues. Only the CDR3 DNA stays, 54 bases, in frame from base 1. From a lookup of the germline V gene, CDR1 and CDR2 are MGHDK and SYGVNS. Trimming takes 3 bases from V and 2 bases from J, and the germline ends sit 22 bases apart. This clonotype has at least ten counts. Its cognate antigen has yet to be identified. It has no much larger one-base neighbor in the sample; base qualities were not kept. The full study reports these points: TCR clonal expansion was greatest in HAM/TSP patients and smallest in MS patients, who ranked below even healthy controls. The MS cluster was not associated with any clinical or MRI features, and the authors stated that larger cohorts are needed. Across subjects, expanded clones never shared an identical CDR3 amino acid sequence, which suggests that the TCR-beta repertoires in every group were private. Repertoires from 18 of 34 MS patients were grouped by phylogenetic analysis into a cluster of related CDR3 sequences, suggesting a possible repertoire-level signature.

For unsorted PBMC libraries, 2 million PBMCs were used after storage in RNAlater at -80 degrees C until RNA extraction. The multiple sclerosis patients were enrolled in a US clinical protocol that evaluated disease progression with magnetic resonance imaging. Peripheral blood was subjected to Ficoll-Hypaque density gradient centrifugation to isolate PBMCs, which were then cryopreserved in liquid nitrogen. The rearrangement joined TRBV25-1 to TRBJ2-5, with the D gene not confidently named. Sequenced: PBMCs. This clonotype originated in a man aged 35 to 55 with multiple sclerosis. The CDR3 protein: CASSEEAPAWPQQETQYF. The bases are TGTGCCAGCAGTGAGGAAGCTCCCGCGTGGCCCCAGCAAGAGACCCAGTACTTC.